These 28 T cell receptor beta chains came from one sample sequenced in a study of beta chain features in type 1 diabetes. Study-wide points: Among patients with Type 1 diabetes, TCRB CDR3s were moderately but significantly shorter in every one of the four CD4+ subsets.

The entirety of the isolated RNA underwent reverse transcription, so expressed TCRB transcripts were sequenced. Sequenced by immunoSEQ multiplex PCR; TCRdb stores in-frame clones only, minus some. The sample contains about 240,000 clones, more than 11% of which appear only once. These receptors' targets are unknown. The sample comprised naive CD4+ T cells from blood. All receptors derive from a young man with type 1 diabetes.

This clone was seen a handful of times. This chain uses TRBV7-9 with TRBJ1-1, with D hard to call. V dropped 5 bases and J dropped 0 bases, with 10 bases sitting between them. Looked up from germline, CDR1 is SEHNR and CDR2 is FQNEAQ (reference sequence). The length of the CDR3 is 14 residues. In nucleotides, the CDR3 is TGTGCCAGCAGCCTACCACGGTTGAACACTGAAGCTTTCTTT. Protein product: CASSLPRLNTEAFF.

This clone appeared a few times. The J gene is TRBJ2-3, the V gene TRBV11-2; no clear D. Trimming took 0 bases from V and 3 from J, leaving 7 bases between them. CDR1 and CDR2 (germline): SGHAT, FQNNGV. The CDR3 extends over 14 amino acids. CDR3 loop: CASSLDGLTDTQYF. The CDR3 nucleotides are TGTGCCAGCAGCTTAGATGGGCTGACAGATACGCAGTATTTT.

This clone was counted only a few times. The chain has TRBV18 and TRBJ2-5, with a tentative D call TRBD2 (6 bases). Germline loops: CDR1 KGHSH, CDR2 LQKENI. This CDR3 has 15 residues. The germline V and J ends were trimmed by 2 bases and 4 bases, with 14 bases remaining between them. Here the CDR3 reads CASSPVRQGGETQYF. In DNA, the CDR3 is TGTGCCAGCTCACCAGTAAGGCAGGGAGGAGAGACCCAGTACTTC.

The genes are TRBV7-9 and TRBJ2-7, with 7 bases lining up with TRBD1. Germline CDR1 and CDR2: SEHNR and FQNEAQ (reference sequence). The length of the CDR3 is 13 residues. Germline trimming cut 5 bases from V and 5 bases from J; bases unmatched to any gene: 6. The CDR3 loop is CASSRYGQDEQYF. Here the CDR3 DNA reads TGTGCCAGCAGCCGCTATGGACAGGACGAGCAGTACTTC. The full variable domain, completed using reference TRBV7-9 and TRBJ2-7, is DTGVSQNPRHKITKRGQNVTFRCDPISEHNRLYWYRQTLGQGPEFLTYFQNEAQLEKSRLLSDRFSAERPKGSFSTLEIQRTEQGDSAMYLCASSRYGQDEQYFGPGTRLTVT.

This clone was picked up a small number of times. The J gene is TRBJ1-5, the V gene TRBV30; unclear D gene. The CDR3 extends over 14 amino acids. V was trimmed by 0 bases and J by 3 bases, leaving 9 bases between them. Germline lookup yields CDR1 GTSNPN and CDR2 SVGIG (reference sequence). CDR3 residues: CAWSVGRFNQPQHF. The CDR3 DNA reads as TGTGCCTGGAGTGTCGGCAGGTTCAATCAGCCCCAGCATTTT.

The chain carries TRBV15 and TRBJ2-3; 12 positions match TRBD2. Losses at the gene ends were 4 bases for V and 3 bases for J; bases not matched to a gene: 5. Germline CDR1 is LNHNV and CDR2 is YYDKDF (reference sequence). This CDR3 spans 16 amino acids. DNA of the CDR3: TGTGCCACCAGCATACGACTAGCGGGAGAGACAGATACGCAGTATTTT. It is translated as CATSIRLAGETDTQYF. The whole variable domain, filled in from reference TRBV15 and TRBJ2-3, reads DAMVIQNPRYQVTQFGKPVTLSCSQTLNHNVMYWYQQKSSQAPKLLFHYYDKDFNNEADTPDNFQSRRPNTSFCFLDIRSPGLGDTAMYLCATSIRLAGETDTQYFGPGTRLTVL.

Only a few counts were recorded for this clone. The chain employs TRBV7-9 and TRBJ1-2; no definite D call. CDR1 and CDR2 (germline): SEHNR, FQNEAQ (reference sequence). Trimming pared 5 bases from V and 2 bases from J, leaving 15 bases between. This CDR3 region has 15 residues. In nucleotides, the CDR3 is TGTGCCAGCAGCCCGAGTTGGGCAGGAAACTATGGCTACACCTTC. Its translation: CASSPSWAGNYGYTF. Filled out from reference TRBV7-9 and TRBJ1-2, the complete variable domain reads DTGVSQNPRHKITKRGQNVTFRCDPISEHNRLYWYRQTLGQGPEFLTYFQNEAQLEKSRLLSDRFSAERPKGSFSTLEIQRTEQGDSAMYLCASSPSWAGNYGYTFGSGTRLTVV.

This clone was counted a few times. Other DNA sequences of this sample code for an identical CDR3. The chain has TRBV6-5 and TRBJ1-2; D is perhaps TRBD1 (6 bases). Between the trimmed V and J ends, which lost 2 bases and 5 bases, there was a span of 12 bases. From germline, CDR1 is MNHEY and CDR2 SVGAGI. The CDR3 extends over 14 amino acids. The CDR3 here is CASSYLGQLYGYTF. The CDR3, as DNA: TGTGCCAGCAGTTACCTTGGACAGCTGTATGGCTACACCTTC.

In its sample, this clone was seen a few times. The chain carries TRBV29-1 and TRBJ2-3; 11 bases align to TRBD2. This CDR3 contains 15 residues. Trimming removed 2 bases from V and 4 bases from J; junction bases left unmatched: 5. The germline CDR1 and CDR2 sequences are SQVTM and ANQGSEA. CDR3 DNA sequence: TGCAGCGTTGAAAAGCTAGCGGGAGGTCCAGATACGCAGTATTTT. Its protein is CSVEKLAGGPDTQYF.

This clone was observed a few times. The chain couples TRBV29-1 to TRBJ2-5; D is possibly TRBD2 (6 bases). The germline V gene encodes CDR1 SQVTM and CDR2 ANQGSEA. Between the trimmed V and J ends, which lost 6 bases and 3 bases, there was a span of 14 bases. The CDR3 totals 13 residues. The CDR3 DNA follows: TGCAGCGTGCCGGGACTTTCCGAAGAGACCCAGTACTTC. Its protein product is CSVPGLSEETQYF.

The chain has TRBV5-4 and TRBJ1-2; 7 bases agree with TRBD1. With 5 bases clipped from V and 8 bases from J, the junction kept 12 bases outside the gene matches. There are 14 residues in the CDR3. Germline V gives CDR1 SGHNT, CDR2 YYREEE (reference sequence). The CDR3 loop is CASSRGQVLEGYTF. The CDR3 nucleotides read TGTGCCAGCAGTCGCGGACAGGTACTAGAAGGCTACACCTTC.

CDR3 loop: CSLQLAADTQYF. CDR3 sequence (DNA): TGCAGCCTCCAACTAGCGGCAGATACGCAGTATTTT. The genes are TRBV29-1 and TRBJ2-3, with 8 bases aligning to TRBD2. The trim removed 8 bases at V and 4 bases at J, leaving 5 bases unmatched. Germline values: CDR1 SQVTM, CDR2 ANQGSEA. The CDR3 runs 12 residues.

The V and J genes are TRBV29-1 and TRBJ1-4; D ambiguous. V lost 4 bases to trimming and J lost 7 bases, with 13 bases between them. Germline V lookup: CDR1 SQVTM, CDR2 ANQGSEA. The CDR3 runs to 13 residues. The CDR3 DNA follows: TGCAGCGTTGCGCCGGGAGGAGGTGAAAAACTGTTTTTT. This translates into CSVAPGGGEKLFF.

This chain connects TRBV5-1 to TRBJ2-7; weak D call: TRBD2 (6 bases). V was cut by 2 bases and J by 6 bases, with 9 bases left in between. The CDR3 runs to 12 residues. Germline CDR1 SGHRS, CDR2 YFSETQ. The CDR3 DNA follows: TGCGCCAGCAGCTTCACCGGGGGCGAGCAGTACTTC. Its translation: CASSFTGGEQYF.

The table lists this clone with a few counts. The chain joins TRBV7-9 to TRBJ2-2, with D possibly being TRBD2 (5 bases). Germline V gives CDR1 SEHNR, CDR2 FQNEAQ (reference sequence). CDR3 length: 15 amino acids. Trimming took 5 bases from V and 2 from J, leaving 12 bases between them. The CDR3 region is CASSPNRGNTGELFF. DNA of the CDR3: TGTGCCAGCAGCCCTAATCGGGGAAACACCGGGGAGCTGTTTTTT.

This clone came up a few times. The CDR3 protein is CASSFTGGDQPQHF. The DNA for the CDR3 is TGTGCCAGCAGCTTTACAGGGGGGGATCAGCCCCAGCATTTT. The chain links TRBV6-1 to TRBJ1-5; 8 bases agree with TRBD1. Germline V lookup: CDR1 MNHNS, CDR2 SASEGT. V lost 6 bases, J lost 5 bases, and 6 bases stayed unmatched. The CDR3 covers 14 residues.

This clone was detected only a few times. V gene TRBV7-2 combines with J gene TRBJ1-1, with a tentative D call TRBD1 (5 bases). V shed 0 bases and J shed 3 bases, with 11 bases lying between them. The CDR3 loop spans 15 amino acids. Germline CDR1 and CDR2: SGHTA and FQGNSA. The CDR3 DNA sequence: TGTGCCAGCAGCTTAGCGGGCAGGGTCGACACTGAAGCTTTCTTT. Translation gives CASSLAGRVDTEAFF.

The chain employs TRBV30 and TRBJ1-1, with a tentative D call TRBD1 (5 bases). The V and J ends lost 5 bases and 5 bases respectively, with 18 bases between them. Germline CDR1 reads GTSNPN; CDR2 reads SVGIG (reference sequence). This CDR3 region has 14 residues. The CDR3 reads CAWRTRVFRTEAFF. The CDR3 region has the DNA TGTGCCTGGCGCACCAGGGTCTTTCGGACTGAAGCTTTCTTT.

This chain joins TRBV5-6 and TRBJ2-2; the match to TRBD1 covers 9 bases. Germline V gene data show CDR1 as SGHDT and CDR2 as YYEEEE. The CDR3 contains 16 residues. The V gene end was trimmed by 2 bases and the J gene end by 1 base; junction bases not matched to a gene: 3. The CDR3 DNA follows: TGTGCCAGCAGCTTACCGGGACAGGGGAACACCGGGGAGCTGTTTTTT. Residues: CASSLPGQGNTGELFF.

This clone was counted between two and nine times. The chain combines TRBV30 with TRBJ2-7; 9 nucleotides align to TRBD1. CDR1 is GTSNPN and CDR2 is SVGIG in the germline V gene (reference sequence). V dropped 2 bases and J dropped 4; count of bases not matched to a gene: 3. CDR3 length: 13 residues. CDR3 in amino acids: CAWSRDRAYEQYF. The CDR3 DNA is TGTGCCTGGAGTCGGGACAGGGCGTACGAGCAGTACTTC.

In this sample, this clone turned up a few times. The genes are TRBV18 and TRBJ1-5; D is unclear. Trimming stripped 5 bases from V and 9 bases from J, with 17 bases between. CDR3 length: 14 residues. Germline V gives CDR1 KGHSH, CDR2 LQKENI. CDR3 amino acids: CASSGSAGEGPQHF. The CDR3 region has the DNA TGTGCCAGCTCAGGATCGGCAGGTGAGGGGCCCCAGCATTTT.

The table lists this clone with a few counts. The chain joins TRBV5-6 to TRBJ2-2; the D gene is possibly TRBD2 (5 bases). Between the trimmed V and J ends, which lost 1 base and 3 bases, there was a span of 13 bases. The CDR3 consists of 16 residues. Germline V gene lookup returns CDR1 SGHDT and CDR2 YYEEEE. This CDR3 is CASSLSSGEHTGELFF. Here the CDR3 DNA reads TGTGCCAGCAGCTTGTCGTCCGGGGAACACACCGGGGAGCTGTTTTTT.

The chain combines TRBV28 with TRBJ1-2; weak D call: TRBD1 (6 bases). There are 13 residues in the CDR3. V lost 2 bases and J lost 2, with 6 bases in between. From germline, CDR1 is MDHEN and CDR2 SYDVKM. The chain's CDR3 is CASSLTGNYGYTF. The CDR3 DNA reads TGTGCCAGCAGTTTAACAGGGAACTATGGCTACACCTTC.

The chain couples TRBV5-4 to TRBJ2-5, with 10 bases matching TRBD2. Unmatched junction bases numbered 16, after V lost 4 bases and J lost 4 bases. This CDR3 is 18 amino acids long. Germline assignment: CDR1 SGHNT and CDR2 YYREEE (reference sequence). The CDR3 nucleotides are TGTGCCAGCAGCCGGGGGGGGACGGTAGCGGGAGGTGGAGAGACCCAGTACTTC. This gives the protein CASSRGGTVAGGGETQYF.

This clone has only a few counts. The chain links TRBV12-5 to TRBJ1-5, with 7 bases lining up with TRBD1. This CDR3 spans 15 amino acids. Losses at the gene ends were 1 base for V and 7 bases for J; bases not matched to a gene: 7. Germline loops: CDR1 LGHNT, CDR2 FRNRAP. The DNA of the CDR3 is TGTGCTAGTGGTTTGGGACGGGACAGCCGACAGCCCCAGCATTTT. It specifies CASGLGRDSRQPQHF.

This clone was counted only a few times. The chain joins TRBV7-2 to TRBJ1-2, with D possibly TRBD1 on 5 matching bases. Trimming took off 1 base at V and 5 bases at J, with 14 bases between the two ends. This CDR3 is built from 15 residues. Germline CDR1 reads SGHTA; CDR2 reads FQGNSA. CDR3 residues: CASSLEPQGLYGYTF. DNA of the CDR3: TGTGCCAGCAGCTTAGAACCCCAGGGCCTATATGGCTACACCTTC.

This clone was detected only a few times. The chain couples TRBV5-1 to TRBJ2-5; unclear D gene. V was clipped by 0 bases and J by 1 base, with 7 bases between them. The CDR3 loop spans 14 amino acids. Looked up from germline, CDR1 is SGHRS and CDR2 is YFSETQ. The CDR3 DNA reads TGCGCCAGCAGCTTGGAAGCGTCCCAAGAGACCCAGTACTTC. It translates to CASSLEASQETQYF.

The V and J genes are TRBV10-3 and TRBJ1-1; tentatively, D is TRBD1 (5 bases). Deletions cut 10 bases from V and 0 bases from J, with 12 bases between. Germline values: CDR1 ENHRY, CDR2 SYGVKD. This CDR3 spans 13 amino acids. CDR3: CATRVDMNTEAFF. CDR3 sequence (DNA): TGTGCCACCCGTGTGGACATGAACACTGAAGCTTTCTTT.